This TCR beta chain stems from a study of blood T cell repertoires in COVID-19. The CDR3 totals 12 residues. Germline V CDR1 and CDR2: SGHTA, FQGNSA. V lost 6 bases to trimming and J lost 3 bases, with 7 bases between them. Repertoires were generated with immunoSEQ multiplex PCR, while TCRdb's copy carries only in-frame clones and drops some. Among around 99,000 clones, 80% to 90% were seen once, and the ten largest hold approximately 7.9%. The sequencing input was peripheral blood. The receptor was isolated from a woman of 80 years or more with active or convalescent COVID-19. This sequence joins TRBV7-2 and TRBJ2-3; the D is unclear. The CDR3 nucleotides read TGTGCCAGCAGTCCCCCGACAGATACGCAGTATTTT. Translated, it gives CASSPPTDTQYF.